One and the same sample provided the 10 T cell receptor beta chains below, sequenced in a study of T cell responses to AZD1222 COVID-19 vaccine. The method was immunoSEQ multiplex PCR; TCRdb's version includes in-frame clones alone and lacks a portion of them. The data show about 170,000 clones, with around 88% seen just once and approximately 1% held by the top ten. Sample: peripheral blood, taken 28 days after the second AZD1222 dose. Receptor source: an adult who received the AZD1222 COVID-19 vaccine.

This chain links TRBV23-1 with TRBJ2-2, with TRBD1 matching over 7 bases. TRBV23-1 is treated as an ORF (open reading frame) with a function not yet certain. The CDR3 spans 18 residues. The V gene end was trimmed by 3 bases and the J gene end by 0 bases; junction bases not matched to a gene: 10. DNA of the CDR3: TGCGCCAGCAGTCACCCACCAAGACAGGGATCGAACACCGGGGAGCTGTTTTTT. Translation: CASSHPPRQGSNTGELFF.

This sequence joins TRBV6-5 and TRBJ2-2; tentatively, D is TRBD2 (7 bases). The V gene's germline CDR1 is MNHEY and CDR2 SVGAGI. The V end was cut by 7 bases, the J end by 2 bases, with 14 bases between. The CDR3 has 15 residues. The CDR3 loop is CASISGTLNTGELFF. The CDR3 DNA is TGTGCCAGCATCAGCGGGACACTCAACACCGGGGAGCTGTTTTTT.

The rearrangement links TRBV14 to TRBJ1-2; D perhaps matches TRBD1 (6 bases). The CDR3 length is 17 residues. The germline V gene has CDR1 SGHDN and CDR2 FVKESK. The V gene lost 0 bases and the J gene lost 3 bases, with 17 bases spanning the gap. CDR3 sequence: CASSQDRWGQTHYGYTF. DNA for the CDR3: TGTGCCAGCAGCCAAGACCGTTGGGGACAAACTCACTATGGCTACACCTTC.

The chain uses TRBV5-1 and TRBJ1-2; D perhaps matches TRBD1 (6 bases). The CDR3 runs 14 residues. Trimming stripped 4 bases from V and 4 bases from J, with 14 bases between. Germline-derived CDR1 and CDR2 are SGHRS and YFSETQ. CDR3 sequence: CASSPQGPAYGYTF. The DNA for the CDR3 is TGCGCCAGCAGCCCTCAGGGGCCGGCCTATGGCTACACCTTC.

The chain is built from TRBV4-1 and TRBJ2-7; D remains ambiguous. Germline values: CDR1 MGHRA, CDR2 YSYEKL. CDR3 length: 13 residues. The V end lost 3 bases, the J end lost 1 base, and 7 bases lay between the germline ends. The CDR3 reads CASSQAGSYEQYF. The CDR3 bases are TGCGCCAGCAGCCAGGCTGGGTCCTACGAGCAGTACTTC.

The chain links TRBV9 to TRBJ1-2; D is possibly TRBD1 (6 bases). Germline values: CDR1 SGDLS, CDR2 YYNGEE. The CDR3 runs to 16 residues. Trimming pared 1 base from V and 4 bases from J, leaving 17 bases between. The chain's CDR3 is CASSVSGGAAPYGYTF. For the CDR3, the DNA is TGTGCCAGCAGCGTAAGTGGGGGGGCAGCCCCCTATGGCTACACCTTC.

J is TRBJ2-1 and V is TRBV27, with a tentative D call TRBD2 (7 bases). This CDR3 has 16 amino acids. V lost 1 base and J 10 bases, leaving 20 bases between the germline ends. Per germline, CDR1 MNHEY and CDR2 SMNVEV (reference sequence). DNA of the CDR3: TGTGCCAGCAGTTTATGGGTAGGGGGGGCGCCTGCAGAGCAGTTCTTC. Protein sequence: CASSLWVGGAPAEQFF.

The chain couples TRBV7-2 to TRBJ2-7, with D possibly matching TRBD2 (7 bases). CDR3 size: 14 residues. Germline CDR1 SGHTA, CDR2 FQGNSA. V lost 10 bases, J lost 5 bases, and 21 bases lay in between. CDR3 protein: CATARGAITDEQYF. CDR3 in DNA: TGTGCCACCGCCCGGGGGGCCATAACCGACGAGCAGTACTTC.

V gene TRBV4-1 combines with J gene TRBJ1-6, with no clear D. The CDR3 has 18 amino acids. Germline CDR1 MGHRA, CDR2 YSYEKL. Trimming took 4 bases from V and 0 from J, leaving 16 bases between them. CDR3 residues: CASSLSRTDSSYNSPLHF. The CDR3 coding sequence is TGCGCCAGCAGCCTAAGTCGAACAGATAGCTCCTATAATTCACCCCTCCACTTT.

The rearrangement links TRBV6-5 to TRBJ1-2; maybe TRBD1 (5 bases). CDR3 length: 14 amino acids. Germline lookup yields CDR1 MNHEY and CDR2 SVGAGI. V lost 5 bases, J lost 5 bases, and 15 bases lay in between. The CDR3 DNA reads TGTGCCAGCAGTACCGGGACCGCAATGTATGGCTACACCTTC. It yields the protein CASSTGTAMYGYTF.